This T cell receptor (beta chain) derives from a study of early T cells in non-severe SARS-CoV-2 infection. Findings and caveats of the study: Database matching using VDJdb favored anti-spike CD8 responses, with private and CD4 specificities left missing.

Unique molecular identifier tags were affixed to discrete cDNA molecules. TCRdb ran MiXCR on the 5' RACE reads and lists one entry per CDR3 protein. Of approximately 70,000 distinct CDR3 sequences listed, about an eighth are singletons. To note about this clonotype: The antigen remains undetermined.

This clonotype was sampled from an adult who was a healthcare worker with PCR-confirmed SARS-CoV-2 infection or an uninfected control (not recorded which). The source material was whole blood.

The CDR3 nucleotides are TGTGCCAGCAGCAATGGGCACTACGAGCAGTACTTC. It is translated as CASSNGHYEQYF. The chain couples TRBV7-2 to TRBJ2-7; the D is unclear. CDR1 is SGHTA, CDR2 FQGNSA, per germline. CDR3 size: 12 residues. Trimming cost V 5 bases and J 3 bases, with 8 bases left between them.